The sequence of this T cell receptor beta chain was determined in a study of CD8 T cells in Susac syndrome. Reverse transcription used roughly 0.5 to 1 ug RNA and random hexamers. TCRdb analysed the immunoSEQ multiplex PCR reads with MiXCR anew, one entry per CDR3 protein. The repertoire consists of roughly 50,000 distinct CDR3 sequences, with almost 95% occurring once and the leading ten covering around 0.4%. CDR3 size: 17 residues. Germline CDR1 and CDR2: SGDLS and YYNGEE. After removal of 3 bases from V and 4 bases from J, the junction contained 9 bases not matched to a gene. TEMRA cells were enriched by FACS, and CD4+ and CD8+ T cells were negatively isolated.

The sequencing sample was made of CD8+ T cells from PBMCs. This clonotype originated in a human donor in good health. The rearrangement uses TRBV9 and TRBJ2-1, with 11 positions matching TRBD2. Written as DNA, the CDR3 is TGTGCCAGCAGCGGGGCCGGGACTAGCGGTCTTTACAATGAGCAGTTCTTC. This translates into CASSGAGTSGLYNEQFF.